The 23 T cell receptor beta chains below were found in one sample sequenced in a study of blood T cell repertoires in COVID-19. Using immunoSEQ multiplex PCR, the repertoire was profiled, and TCRdb retains in-frame clones only, with some absent. Counted here are 270,000 or so clones, 65% to 90% occurring once; the ten biggest clones make up 2.5% to 3%. The sequencing input was peripheral blood. The receptors here all came from a woman aged 55-70 years with active or convalescent COVID-19.

The genes are TRBV18 and TRBJ2-5; D is undetermined. With 1 base removed from V and 1 base from J, the gap between germline ends came to 7 bases. Per the germline V gene, CDR1 is KGHSH and CDR2 is LQKENI. CDR3 length: 14 amino acids. CDR3 nucleotides: TGTGCCAGCTCACCACTCGGTCCCCAAGAGACCCAGTACTTC. Encoded protein: CASSPLGPQETQYF. Full variable domain (rest looked up from reference TRBV18 and TRBJ2-5): NAGVMQNPRHLVRRRGQEARLRCSPMKGHSHVYWYRQLPEEGLKFMVYLQKENIIDESGMPKERFSAEFPKEGPSILRIQQVVRGDSAAYFCASSPLGPQETQYFGPGTRLLVL.

J is TRBJ1-4 and V is TRBV13; TRBD1 aligns across 7 bases. Germline CDR1 is PRHDT and CDR2 is FYEKMQ (reference sequence). The CDR3 is 14 amino acids. V shed 5 bases and J 8 bases; nucleotides not matched to a gene: 8. The CDR3, as DNA: TGTGCCAGCAGCCAGGGACAGCGGAGCGAAAAACTGTTTTTT. This gives the protein CASSQGQRSEKLFF.

This sequence joins TRBV7-2 and TRBJ1-2; 9 nucleotides match TRBD1. CDR1 and CDR2 from the germline V gene are SGHTA and FQGNSA. The CDR3 loop spans 17 amino acids. The ends lost 3 bases at V and 5 bases at J; junction bases unmatched: 13. As DNA, the CDR3 is TGTGCCAGCAGCTTTAGGGGGTCCGGACAGGGGCCGTATGGCTACACCTTC. Its protein is CASSFRGSGQGPYGYTF.

The chain links TRBV12-5 to TRBJ2-6, with 7 nucleotides matching TRBD1. J gave up 1 base and V 5 bases, and 11 bases lay outside the gene matches. The CDR3 runs 18 residues. Germline V gene lookup returns CDR1 LGHNT and CDR2 FRNRAP. The CDR3 is CASGEGQIPGSGANVLTF. As DNA, the CDR3 is TGTGCTAGTGGTGAGGGACAGATACCAGGATCTGGGGCCAACGTCCTGACTTTC.

J is TRBJ2-1 and V is TRBV14; the match to TRBD2 covers 13 bases. This CDR3 contains 18 residues. Looked up from germline, CDR1 is SGHDN and CDR2 is FVKESK. Trimming cost V 4 bases and J 3 bases; bases outside gene matches: 9. The CDR3, as DNA: TGTGCCAGCAGCCCCTACAGGACTAGCGGGGGCCTCTACAATGAGCAGTTCTTC. Translating it yields CASSPYRTSGGLYNEQFF.

This chain connects TRBV5-1 to TRBJ2-5; 8 positions match TRBD2. This CDR3 is built from 15 residues. Germline V lookup: CDR1 SGHRS, CDR2 YFSETQ. After removal of 0 bases from V and 8 bases from J, the junction contained 9 bases not matched to a gene. CDR3 DNA: TGCGCCAGCAGCTTGGGTGCTAGCGGGCCCTCCACCCAGTACTTC. It encodes CASSLGASGPSTQYF.

The chain recombines TRBV7-3 with TRBJ1-1; no clear D gene. CDR1 is SGHTA, CDR2 FQGTGA, per germline. The CDR3 contains 13 residues. Trimming stripped 4 bases from V and 1 base from J, with 7 bases between. The CDR3 loop reads CASSSHRNTEAFF. The CDR3 DNA follows: TGTGCCAGCAGCTCCCACAGGAACACTGAAGCTTTCTTT. The full variable domain, in which reference TRBV7-3 and TRBJ1-1 provide the parts outside the CDR3, is GAGVSQTPSNKVTEKGKYVELRCDPISGHTALYWYRQSLGQGPEFLIYFQGTGAADDSGLPNDRFFAVRPEGSVSTLKIQRTERGDSAVYLCASSSHRNTEAFFGQGTRLTVV.

This clone has a single count. The V and J genes are TRBV6-2 or TRBV6-3 and TRBJ2-5, with TRBD2 identical over 9 bases. Germline values: CDR1 MNHEY, CDR2 SVGEGT. V was clipped by 5 bases and J by 2 bases; unmatched bases: 9. CDR3 length: 16 residues. CDR3 sequence reads: CASSPSFAGGQETQYF. In DNA form, the CDR3 reads TGTGCCAGCAGTCCATCTTTCGCGGGGGGGCAAGAGACCCAGTACTTC.

The V gene is TRBV5-4, the J gene TRBJ2-1, with D possibly matching TRBD1 (5 bases). V dropped 8 bases and J dropped 7 bases, with 19 bases sitting between them. The CDR3 consists of 14 residues. Looked up from germline, CDR1 is SGHNT and CDR2 is YYREEE (reference sequence). CDR3 loop: CASSPLGVGNEQFF. The CDR3 bases are TGTGCCAGTTCCCCCTTAGGGGTCGGGAATGAGCAGTTCTTC.

The rearrangement uses TRBV6-2 or TRBV6-3 and TRBJ2-2, with 7 nucleotides matching TRBD2. Germline V gene sequence: CDR1 MNHEY, CDR2 SVGEGT. The CDR3 consists of 18 residues. V gave up 2 bases and J gave up 3 bases; unmatched junction bases: 12. The CDR3, as DNA: TGTGCCAGCAGTTACAGGGCGAGACTAGCTTGGTACACCGGGGAGCTGTTTTTT. This codes for CASSYRARLAWYTGELFF.

This chain joins TRBV11-2 and TRBJ2-5, with TRBD2 matching 7 bases. Germline values: CDR1 SGHAT, CDR2 FQNNGV. There are 14 residues in the CDR3. The V segment lost 6 bases and the J segment 5 bases; nucleotides outside the gene matches: 9. The CDR3 protein is CASSYQREGETQYF. DNA of the CDR3: TGTGCCAGCAGTTACCAGAGGGAGGGGGAGACCCAGTACTTC.

The chain uses TRBV14 and TRBJ1-6; TRBD1 matches at 8 bases. The CDR3 loop spans 14 amino acids. Germline V gene sequence: CDR1 SGHDN, CDR2 FVKESK. V trimming: 7 bases; J trimming: 8 bases; junction bases outside the gene matches: 7. The CDR3 bases are TGTGCCAGCAAAGCCGGGACAGGTTATTCACCCCTCCACTTT. Translated, it gives CASKAGTGYSPLHF.

The chain joins TRBV18 to TRBJ2-3; the D gene is possibly TRBD2 (5 bases). CDR3 length equals 14 residues. Per germline, CDR1 KGHSH and CDR2 LQKENI. V was clipped by 3 bases and J by 2 bases, with 9 bases between them. CDR3 sequence reads: CASSPGVYTDTQYF. DNA of the CDR3: TGTGCCAGCTCACCCGGGGTGTACACAGATACGCAGTATTTT.

V and J are TRBV21-1 and TRBJ2-7; the tabulated D call, TRBD1, remains unverified against the DNA. TRBV21-1 is described as a pseudogene. CDR3 length: 14 residues. The CDR3 is CASSKVIQGYEQYF. The CDR3 DNA reads TGTGCCAGCAGCAAAGTTATACAGGGATACGAGCAGTACTTC.

Written as DNA, the CDR3 is TGTGCCAGCACTGGGAGACAGGGGGCAGCTAAACTGTTTTTT. Its protein product is CASTGRQGAAKLFF. The chain combines TRBV6-5 with TRBJ1-4, with 10 bases that match TRBD1. In germline, CDR1 is MNHEY, CDR2 SVGAGI. The CDR3 is made up of 14 amino acids. Germline trimming cut 7 bases from V and 11 bases from J; bases unmatched to any gene: 10.

The chain has TRBV27 and TRBJ1-6, with D unresolved. From germline, CDR1 is MNHEY and CDR2 SMNVEV (reference sequence). Trimming left V 5 bases short and J 8 bases short, with 16 bases between. This CDR3 has 15 amino acids. The CDR3 region is CASSDLATGDSPLHF. The CDR3 DNA reads TGTGCCAGCAGTGACCTAGCTACCGGGGATTCACCCCTCCACTTT.

This clone occurred a few times. The V and J genes are TRBV30 and TRBJ1-4; possibly TRBD1 for D (5 bases). The CDR3 runs to 16 residues. Germline CDR1 reads GTSNPN; CDR2 reads SVGIG (reference sequence). Deletions cut 2 bases from V and 7 bases from J, with 20 bases between. The CDR3 here is CAWSLAGRGISEKLFF. The CDR3 nucleotides read TGTGCCTGGAGTCTGGCAGGGCGCGGCATCAGTGAAAAACTGTTTTTT.

V and J are TRBV27 and TRBJ2-1, with D maybe TRBD1 (5 bases). The CDR3 extends over 16 amino acids. Germline V gene sequence: CDR1 MNHEY, CDR2 SMNVEV (reference sequence). The V end was cut by 6 bases, the J end by 4 bases, with 19 bases between. The DNA of the CDR3 is TGTGCCAGCAGCATGGCAGGGCCAATGACTTACAATGAGCAGTTCTTC. Translation gives CASSMAGPMTYNEQFF.

The chain couples TRBV7-6 to TRBJ2-7, with 9 bases lining up with TRBD2. This CDR3 is built from 16 residues. V trimming: 2 bases; J trimming: 5 bases; junction bases outside the gene matches: 10. Germline-derived CDR1 and CDR2 are SGHVS and FNYEAQ. CDR3 in DNA: TGTGCCAGCAGCTTATTACCTAGCGGGGTAAGCGACGAGCAGTACTTC. Protein product: CASSLLPSGVSDEQYF.

The chain carries TRBV27 and TRBJ1-4; 7 bases align to TRBD1. V was clipped by 6 bases and J by 2 bases; unmatched bases: 6. The CDR3 runs to 15 residues. Per germline, CDR1 MNHEY and CDR2 SMNVEV (reference sequence). CDR3 nucleotides: TGTGCCAGCAGCCCCCGACAGGGCACTAATGAAAAACTGTTTTTT. It is translated as CASSPRQGTNEKLFF.

The chain uses TRBV7-2 and TRBJ1-1; possibly TRBD1 for D (6 bases). V lost 6 bases and J 1 base, leaving 9 bases between the germline ends. Per the germline V gene, CDR1 is SGHTA and CDR2 is FQGNSA. This CDR3 region has 13 residues. This CDR3 is CASRTGPNTEAFF. Written as DNA, the CDR3 is TGTGCCAGCAGAACAGGGCCGAACACTGAAGCTTTCTTT.

The V and J genes are TRBV25-1 and TRBJ1-6; D uncertain. This CDR3 spans 13 amino acids. CDR1 and CDR2 (germline): MGHDK, SYGVNS. Trimming stripped 6 bases from V and 7 bases from J, with 10 bases between. The CDR3 region is CASRRDGNSPLHF. CDR3 coding DNA: TGTGCCAGCAGAAGAGACGGGAATTCACCCCTCCACTTT.

The chain joins TRBV24-1 to TRBJ2-1, with 8 positions matching TRBD2. V gave up 4 bases and J gave up 6 bases; unmatched junction bases: 10. The CDR3 sequence is 16 residues long. Germline V gene lookup returns CDR1 KGHDR and CDR2 SFDVKD. For the CDR3, the DNA is TGTGCCACCAGTGACAAATTAGCGGGGCCCCTCAATGAGCAGTTCTTC. Encoded protein: CATSDKLAGPLNEQFF.